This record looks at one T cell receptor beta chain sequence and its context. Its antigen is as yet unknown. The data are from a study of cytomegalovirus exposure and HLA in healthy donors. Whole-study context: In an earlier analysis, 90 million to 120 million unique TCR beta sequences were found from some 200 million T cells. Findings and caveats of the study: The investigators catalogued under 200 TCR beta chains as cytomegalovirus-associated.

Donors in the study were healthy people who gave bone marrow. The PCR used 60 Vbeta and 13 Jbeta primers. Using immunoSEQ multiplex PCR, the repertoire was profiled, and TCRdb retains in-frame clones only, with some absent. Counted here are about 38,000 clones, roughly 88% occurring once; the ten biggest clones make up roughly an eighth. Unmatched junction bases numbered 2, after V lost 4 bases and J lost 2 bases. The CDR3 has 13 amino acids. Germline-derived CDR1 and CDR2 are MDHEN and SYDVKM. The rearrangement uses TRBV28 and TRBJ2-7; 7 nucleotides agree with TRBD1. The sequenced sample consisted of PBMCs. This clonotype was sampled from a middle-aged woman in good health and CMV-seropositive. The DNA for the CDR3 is TGTGCCAGCAGTTCGGGACAGACCTACGAGCAGTACTTC. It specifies CASSSGQTYEQYF.